The following is a T cell receptor (beta chain) sequence with its context. Its antigen remains unknown. These data are taken from a study of CXCR3-negative and CXCR3-positive naive CD8 T cells. Broader study findings: Memory cells differed in TRBV-TRBJ usage, but naive CXCR3-negative and CXCR3-positive cells had similar usage.

The CDR3 length is 14 residues. Per the germline V gene, CDR1 is KGHSH and CDR2 is LQKENI. The authors made the TRB cDNA libraries by 5' RACE using UMI labels. No DNA is given; TCRdb re-called the 5' RACE reads and lists each CDR3 protein once. In total, the table holds approximately 37,000 distinct CDR3 sequences. The sequence derives from a human donor in good health. Some clones in this sample may be carry-over from other donors' samples. The chain links TRBV18 to TRBJ2-5. The sequenced sample consisted of memory CD8+ T cells from blood. CDR3 protein: CASSPPSYQETQYF.